This TCR beta chain is drawn from a study of blood T cell repertoires in COVID-19. A note on this clone: This sample includes further DNA sequences coding for the same CDR3.

Per the original methods: Estimation of nucleated cell counts was performed using reference gene primer amplification. Assay used: immunoSEQ multiplex PCR; TCRdb lists only in-frame clones, some missing. That table is the source of V, J and clone size, and D and trimming were worked out from the DNA. The data contain about 54,000 clones, roughly 85% of them singletons. V shed 0 bases and J shed 3 bases, with 5 bases lying between them. The CDR3 contains 13 residues. Germline assignment: CDR1 SGHTA and CDR2 FQGTGA. This clonotype was sampled from a human donor in a cohort sampled during active COVID-19. V gene TRBV7-3 combines with J gene TRBJ2-5, with D possibly TRBD2 on 5 matching bases. Sequencing was done on a sample of peripheral blood. CDR3: CASSLTREETQYF. In DNA, the CDR3 is TGTGCCAGCAGCTTAACGAGGGAAGAGACCCAGTACTTC.